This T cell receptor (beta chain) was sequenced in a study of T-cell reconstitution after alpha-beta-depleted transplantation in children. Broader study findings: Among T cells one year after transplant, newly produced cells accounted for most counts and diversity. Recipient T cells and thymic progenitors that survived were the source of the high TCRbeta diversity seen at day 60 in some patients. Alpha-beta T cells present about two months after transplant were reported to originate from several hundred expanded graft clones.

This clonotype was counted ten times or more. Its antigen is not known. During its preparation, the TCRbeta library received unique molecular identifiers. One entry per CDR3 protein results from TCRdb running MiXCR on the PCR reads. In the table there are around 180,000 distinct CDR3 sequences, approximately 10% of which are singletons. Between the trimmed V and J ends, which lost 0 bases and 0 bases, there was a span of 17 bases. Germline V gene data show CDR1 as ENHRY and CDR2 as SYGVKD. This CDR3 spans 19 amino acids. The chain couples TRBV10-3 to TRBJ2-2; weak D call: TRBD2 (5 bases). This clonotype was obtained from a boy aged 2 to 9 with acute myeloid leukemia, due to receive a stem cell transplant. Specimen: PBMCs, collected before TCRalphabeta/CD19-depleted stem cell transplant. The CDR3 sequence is CAISESGGQIGANTGELFF. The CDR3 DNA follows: TGTGCCATCAGTGAGTCAGGAGGTCAGATCGGTGCGAACACCGGGGAGCTGTTTTTT.